This T cell receptor beta chain was identified in a study of T-cell memory formation after mild COVID-19. The CDR3 consists of 14 residues. Germline V gives CDR1 MNHEY, CDR2 SVGEGT. V was shortened by 2 bases and J by 2 bases, with 7 bases between the two germline ends. TCR alpha and TCR beta cDNA libraries with sample barcodes and UMIs came from 5'RACE using constant-segment primers. TCRdb reprocessed the 5' RACE reads with MiXCR, giving one entry per CDR3 protein. The sample has some 450,000 distinct CDR3 sequences, more than 15% seen once; the top ten hold roughly a fifth. This receptor was obtained from a man aged 18 to 30 who had mild COVID-19 (a few samples of this study predate the infection). Cell type and time point are not known. The V gene is TRBV6-2 or TRBV6-3, the J gene TRBJ2-4; the D gene is possibly TRBD2 (5 bases). Sequencing was carried out using PBMCs or a T cell subset sorted from them (not recorded which). The CDR3 DNA reads as TGTGCCAGCAGTTACATCGGGACCAAAAACATTCAGTACTTC. This sequence encodes CASSYIGTKNIQYF.